The 25 T cell receptor beta chains given below trace back to one sample, sequenced in a study of T cell responses to AZD1222 COVID-19 vaccine. The data were produced by immunoSEQ multiplex PCR, yet TCRdb's version contains in-frame clones alone and is incomplete. Here the sample spans roughly 160,000 clones, 85% to 95% being singletons. Here the sequenced sample was peripheral blood, taken on day 0 of AZD1222 vaccination. Receptors were obtained from an adult in good health.

The CDR3 here is CASSVGEVNTGELFF. The CDR3 DNA is TGTGCCAGCAGCGTCGGAGAAGTAAACACCGGGGAGCTGTTTTTT. This chain uses TRBV7-9 with TRBJ2-2; no clear D gene. Per germline, CDR1 SEHNR and CDR2 FQNEAQ (reference sequence). V shed 5 bases and J shed 2 bases, with 12 bases lying between them. The CDR3 consists of 15 residues.

The gene calls are TRBV19 and TRBJ1-5, with D hard to call. CDR1 and CDR2 from the germline V gene are LNHDA and SQIVND (reference sequence). V lost 5 bases to trimming and J lost 2 bases, with 16 bases between them. The CDR3 sequence is 16 residues long. This chain's CDR3 is CASSSSTGGGNQPQHF. The DNA for the CDR3 is TGTGCCAGTAGTTCCTCCACCGGCGGGGGCAATCAGCCCCAGCATTTT.

The V gene is TRBV7-9, the J gene TRBJ1-4, with D unclear. Per the germline V gene, CDR1 is SEHNR and CDR2 is FQNEAQ (reference sequence). V dropped 1 base and J dropped 0 bases, with 9 bases sitting between them. CDR3 length: 16 amino acids. The CDR3 region has the DNA TGTGCCAGCAGCTTAGGCGACGCCTCAACTAATGAAAAACTGTTTTTT. The encoded protein is CASSLGDASTNEKLFF.

The V call is TRBV18, the J call TRBJ1-5, with 7 positions matching TRBD1. CDR1 and CDR2 from the germline V gene are KGHSH and LQKENI. V trimming: 2 bases; J trimming: 5 bases; junction bases outside the gene matches: 6. This CDR3 is 15 amino acids long. The CDR3 is CASSPSRGVDQPQHF. DNA for the CDR3: TGTGCCAGCTCACCAAGCAGGGGGGTAGATCAGCCCCAGCATTTT.

The chain combines TRBV19 with TRBJ1-2; D gene ambiguous. Germline assignment: CDR1 LNHDA and CDR2 SQIVND (reference sequence). V was pared by 3 bases and J by 7 bases, with 6 bases between. The CDR3 spans 11 residues. This CDR3 is CASSMISGYTF. The CDR3 region has the DNA TGTGCCAGTAGTATGATCAGTGGCTACACCTTC. The full variable domain, rest sourced from reference TRBV19 and TRBJ1-2, is DGGITQSPKYLFRKEGQNVTLSCEQNLNHDAMYWYRQDPGQGLRLIYYSQIVNDFQKGDIAEGYSVSREKKESFPLTVTSAQKNPTAFYLCASSMISGYTFGSGTRLTVV.

The gene calls are TRBV27 and TRBJ1-1, with D perhaps TRBD1 (5 bases). This CDR3 is built from 13 residues. Trimming removed 10 bases from V and 4 bases from J, with 16 bases in between. The germline V gene has CDR1 MNHEY and CDR2 SMNVEV (reference sequence). The CDR3 DNA sequence: TGTGCCACCCAGGGTGTGGCCGGCACTGAAGCTTTCTTT. This sequence encodes CATQGVAGTEAFF.

The chain has TRBV18 and TRBJ1-5; D unclear. Germline CDR1 KGHSH, CDR2 LQKENI. The CDR3 spans 14 residues. Trimming pared 2 bases from V and 6 bases from J, leaving 11 bases between. The CDR3 DNA reads as TGTGCCAGCTCACCAGGTGGGTTTGCTCAGCCCCAGCATTTT. Translation gives CASSPGGFAQPQHF.

This sequence joins TRBV5-1 and TRBJ2-1, with D possibly matching TRBD2 (5 bases). V was cut by 4 bases and J by 8 bases, with 13 bases left in between. This CDR3 contains 13 residues. Per the germline V gene, CDR1 is SGHRS and CDR2 is YFSETQ. The CDR3 bases are TGCGCCAGCAGCGCGCAAGTGAGGGATGAGCAGTTCTTC. As protein: CASSAQVRDEQFF.

The rearrangement uses TRBV18 and TRBJ1-1; possible D gene TRBD1, 5 bases. The CDR3 sequence is 14 residues long. Germline lookup yields CDR1 KGHSH and CDR2 LQKENI. Trimming cost V 8 bases and J 6 bases, with 19 bases left between them. This CDR3 is CASEAGTDLAEAFF. The CDR3, as DNA: TGTGCCAGCGAAGCCGGGACGGACCTCGCTGAAGCTTTCTTT.

V gene TRBV6-5 combines with J gene TRBJ1-6; D gene unclear. Trimming cost V 5 bases and J 8 bases, with 10 bases left between them. The CDR3 sequence is 13 residues long. Germline CDR1 is MNHEY and CDR2 is SVGAGI. The CDR3 loop is CASSQAGDSPLHF. The CDR3 DNA reads as TGTGCCAGCAGTCAGGCGGGCGATTCACCCCTCCACTTT.

The chain carries TRBV28 and TRBJ1-4, with D possibly TRBD1 on 6 matching bases. The CDR3 has 14 residues. Per the germline V gene, CDR1 is MDHEN and CDR2 is SYDVKM. V was trimmed by 4 bases and J by 2 bases, leaving 8 bases between them. CDR3 in amino acids: CASSWQGTNEKLFF. In DNA, the CDR3 is TGTGCCAGCAGTTGGCAGGGGACTAATGAAAAACTGTTTTTT.

The chain combines TRBV6-4 with TRBJ2-1; TRBD2 agrees at 7 bases. The V and J ends lost 6 bases and 8 bases, in that order; junction bases with no gene match: 4. From germline, CDR1 is MRHNA and CDR2 SNTAGT. The CDR3 has 12 amino acids. As DNA, the CDR3 is TGTGCCAGCAGCGCTAGCGGCGATGAGCAGTTCTTC. This translates into CASSASGDEQFF.

CDR3 sequence reads: CASSFGGASSGNTIYF. CDR3 nucleotides: TGTGCCAGCAGTTTCGGGGGGGCAAGCTCTGGAAACACCATATATTTT. V and J are TRBV28 and TRBJ1-3; possibly TRBD1 for D (6 bases). The ends were cut back, 3 bases at V and 0 bases at J, with 12 bases in the middle. CDR1 is MDHEN and CDR2 is SYDVKM in the germline V gene. The CDR3 is 16 residues long.

The chain carries TRBV6-1 and TRBJ1-1; no firm D call. The CDR3 totals 14 residues. The V gene's germline CDR1 is MNHNS and CDR2 SASEGT. Trimming removed 0 bases from V and 0 bases from J, with 5 bases in between. CDR3 sequence reads: CASSEARLNTEAFF. The CDR3 DNA reads as TGTGCCAGCAGTGAAGCACGGTTGAACACTGAAGCTTTCTTT.

The J gene is TRBJ1-5, the V gene TRBV18, with TRBD1 identical over 8 bases. This CDR3 region has 16 residues. Per the germline V gene, CDR1 is KGHSH and CDR2 is LQKENI. Germline trimming cut 3 bases from V and 6 bases from J; bases unmatched to any gene: 10. The CDR3 sequence: CASSPRQGADGQPQHF. The CDR3 bases are TGTGCCAGCTCACCGAGGCAGGGGGCGGATGGTCAGCCCCAGCATTTT.

This chain links TRBV13 with TRBJ1-1, with D tentatively TRBD1 (5 bases). CDR1 and CDR2 from the germline V gene are PRHDT and FYEKMQ (reference sequence). The ends were cut back, 2 bases at V and 4 bases at J, with 14 bases in the middle. CDR3 length: 15 residues. The CDR3 spells CASSLITAGSTEAFF. CDR3 DNA sequence: TGTGCCAGCAGCTTAATCACCGCAGGGTCCACTGAAGCTTTCTTT.

V is TRBV29-1 and J is TRBJ2-2; D is perhaps TRBD1 (6 bases). V was shortened by 4 bases and J by 8 bases, with 23 bases between the two germline ends. This CDR3 has 16 residues. Per germline, CDR1 SQVTM and CDR2 ANQGSEA. CDR3 DNA: TGCAGCGTTGGAGGTTCGACGACAGGTCGCCCGGGGGAGCTGTTTTTT. Protein: CSVGGSTTGRPGELFF.

The gene calls are TRBV5-1 and TRBJ2-1; D possibly corresponds to TRBD2 (5 bases). V was cut by 3 bases and J by 6 bases, with 13 bases left in between. Germline V gives CDR1 SGHRS, CDR2 YFSETQ. The CDR3 covers 14 residues. CDR3 loop: CASSSTGSINEQFF. The CDR3 nucleotides read TGCGCCAGCAGCTCAACGGGGAGCATCAATGAGCAGTTCTTC.

The J gene is TRBJ2-1, the V gene TRBV7-8; tentatively, D is TRBD2 (6 bases). Trimming cost V 5 bases and J 5 bases, with 16 bases left between them. The CDR3 length is 15 residues. CDR1 is SGHVS, CDR2 FQNEAQ, per germline. The CDR3 protein is CASSPGVATNNEQFF. The DNA of the CDR3 is TGTGCCAGCAGCCCGGGGGTAGCGACGAACAATGAGCAGTTCTTC.

The rearrangement links TRBV24-1 to TRBJ1-2; 9 bases are shared with TRBD1. Trimming cost V 4 bases and J 7 bases; bases outside gene matches: 9. The CDR3 has 15 amino acids. Germline V gene data show CDR1 as KGHDR and CDR2 as SFDVKD. The CDR3 protein is CATSEGDRELGGYTF. The DNA for the CDR3 is TGTGCCACCAGTGAGGGGGACAGGGAATTGGGTGGCTACACCTTC.

The chain uses TRBV19 and TRBJ1-2, with no clear D. Per germline, CDR1 LNHDA and CDR2 SQIVND (reference sequence). This CDR3 is built from 16 residues. V dropped 7 bases and J dropped 0 bases, with 18 bases sitting between them. CDR3 bases: TGTGCCAGTACAAACGTGCGGGAACTAGCTAACTATGGCTACACCTTC. Translated: CASTNVRELANYGYTF.

This chain joins TRBV6-5 and TRBJ1-5; maybe TRBD1 (6 bases). Germline CDR1 and CDR2: MNHEY and SVGAGI. The CDR3 runs 14 residues. Deletions cut 5 bases from V and 7 bases from J, with 15 bases between. The CDR3 coding sequence is TGTGCCAGCAGTCAAACGGGGGGGCGGCAGCCCCAGCATTTT. Its protein is CASSQTGGRQPQHF.

J is TRBJ2-7 and V is TRBV10-3, with D unresolved. Germline CDR1 ENHRY, CDR2 SYGVKD. There are 13 residues in the CDR3. V was cut by 7 bases and J by 4 bases, with 14 bases left in between. The CDR3 region is CAIKEGEPYEQYF. CDR3 coding DNA: TGTGCCATCAAGGAAGGAGAGCCGTACGAGCAGTACTTC.

In nucleotides, the CDR3 is TGCAGCGCTGAGCTCTCCTCTGGGGCCAACGTCCTGACTTTC. Translated: CSAELSSGANVLTF. V is TRBV29-1 and J is TRBJ2-6; D is unresolved. Trimming stripped 7 bases from V and 0 bases from J, with 10 bases between. This CDR3 region has 14 residues. The germline V gene has CDR1 SQVTM and CDR2 ANQGSEA.

The rearrangement joins TRBV23-1 to TRBJ2-7, with 12 bases fitting TRBD1. TRBV23-1 is assigned to the ORF class and has an uncertain function. V was clipped by 2 bases and J by 9 bases; unmatched bases: 8. This CDR3 contains 15 residues. CDR3 nucleotide sequence: TGCGCCAGCAGTCAACGACGGGACAGGGGGCTTGGGCAGTACTTC. The encoded protein is CASSQRRDRGLGQYF.